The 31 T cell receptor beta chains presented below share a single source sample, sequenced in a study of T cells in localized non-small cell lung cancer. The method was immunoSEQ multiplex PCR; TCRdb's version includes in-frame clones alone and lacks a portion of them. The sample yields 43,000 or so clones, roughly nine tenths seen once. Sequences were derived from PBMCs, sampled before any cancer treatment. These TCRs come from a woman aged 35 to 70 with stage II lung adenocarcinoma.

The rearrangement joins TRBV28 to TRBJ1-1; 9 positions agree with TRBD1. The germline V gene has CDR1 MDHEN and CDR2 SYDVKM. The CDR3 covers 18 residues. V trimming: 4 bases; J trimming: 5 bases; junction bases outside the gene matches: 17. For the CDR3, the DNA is TGTGCCAGCAGTTACCCACGGACGACAGGGGGACGAAGGACTGAAGCTTTCTTT. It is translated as CASSYPRTTGGRRTEAFF. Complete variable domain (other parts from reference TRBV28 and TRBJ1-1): DVKVTQSSRYLVKRTGEKVFLECVQDMDHENMFWYRQDPGLGLRLIYFSYDVKMKEKGDIPEGYSVSREKKERFSLILESASTNQTSMYLCASSYPRTTGGRRTEAFFGQGTRLTVV.

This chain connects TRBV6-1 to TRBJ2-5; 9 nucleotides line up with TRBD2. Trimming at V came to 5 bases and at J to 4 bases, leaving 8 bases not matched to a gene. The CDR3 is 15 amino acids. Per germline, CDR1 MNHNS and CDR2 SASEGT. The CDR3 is CASSPIAGVGETQYF. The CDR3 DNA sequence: TGTGCCAGCAGTCCAATAGCGGGAGTTGGAGAGACCCAGTACTTC.

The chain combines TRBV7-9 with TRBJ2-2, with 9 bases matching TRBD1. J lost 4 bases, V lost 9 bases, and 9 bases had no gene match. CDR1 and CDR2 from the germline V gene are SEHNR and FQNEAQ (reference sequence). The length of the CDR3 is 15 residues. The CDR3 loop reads CASGGVQGATGELFF. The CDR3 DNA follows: TGTGCCAGTGGAGGGGTACAGGGGGCCACCGGGGAGCTGTTTTTT.

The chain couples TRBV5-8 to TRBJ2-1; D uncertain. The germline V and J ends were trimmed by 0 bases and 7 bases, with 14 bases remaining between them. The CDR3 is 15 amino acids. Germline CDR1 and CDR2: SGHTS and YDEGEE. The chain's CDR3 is CASSLGVGPENEQFF. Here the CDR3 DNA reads TGTGCCAGCAGCTTGGGGGTCGGGCCGGAAAATGAGCAGTTCTTC.

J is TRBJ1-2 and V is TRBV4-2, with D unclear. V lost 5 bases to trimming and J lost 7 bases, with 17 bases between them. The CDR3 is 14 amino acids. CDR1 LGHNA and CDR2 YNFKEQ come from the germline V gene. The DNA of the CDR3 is TGTGCCAGCAGCGAACTTAATGGGGTGCGTGGCTACACCTTC. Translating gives CASSELNGVRGYTF.

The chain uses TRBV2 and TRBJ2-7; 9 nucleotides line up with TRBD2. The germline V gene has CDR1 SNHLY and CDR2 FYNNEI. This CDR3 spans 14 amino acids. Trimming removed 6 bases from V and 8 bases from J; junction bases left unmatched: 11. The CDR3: CASRGGLADTKQYF. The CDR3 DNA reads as TGTGCCAGCAGGGGGGGACTAGCCGATACGAAGCAGTACTTC.

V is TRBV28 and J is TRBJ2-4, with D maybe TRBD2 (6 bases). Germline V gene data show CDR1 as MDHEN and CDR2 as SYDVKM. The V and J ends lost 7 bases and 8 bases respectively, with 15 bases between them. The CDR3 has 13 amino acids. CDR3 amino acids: CASTKGGFDIQYF. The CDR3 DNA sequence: TGTGCCAGCACCAAAGGAGGGTTCGACATTCAGTACTTC.

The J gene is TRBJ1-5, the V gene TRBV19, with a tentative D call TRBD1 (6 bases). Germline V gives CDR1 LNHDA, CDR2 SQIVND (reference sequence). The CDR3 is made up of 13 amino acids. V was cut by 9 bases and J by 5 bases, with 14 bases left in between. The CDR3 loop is CASRDISHQPQHF. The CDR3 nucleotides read TGTGCCAGCCGGGACATAAGTCATCAGCCCCAGCATTTT.

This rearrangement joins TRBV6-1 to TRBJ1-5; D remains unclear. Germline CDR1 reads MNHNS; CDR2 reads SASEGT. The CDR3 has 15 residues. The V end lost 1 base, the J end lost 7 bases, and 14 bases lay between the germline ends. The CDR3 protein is CASSEVPRVGQPQHF. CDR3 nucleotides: TGTGCCAGCAGTGAAGTCCCTCGGGTTGGGCAGCCCCAGCATTTT.

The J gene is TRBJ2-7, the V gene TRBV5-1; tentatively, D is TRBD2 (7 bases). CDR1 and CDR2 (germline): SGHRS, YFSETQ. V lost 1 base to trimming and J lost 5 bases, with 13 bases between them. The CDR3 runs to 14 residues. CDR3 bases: TGCGCCAGCAGCTTGCGGGGGGCCTCGAACGAGCAGTACTTC. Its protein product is CASSLRGASNEQYF.

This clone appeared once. The CDR3 is CASSSKRGGRETQYF. DNA of the CDR3: TGCGCCAGCAGCTCCAAGCGGGGGGGCAGGGAGACCCAGTACTTC. The chain recombines TRBV5-1 with TRBJ2-5, with TRBD2 identical over 10 bases. The germline V gene has CDR1 SGHRS and CDR2 YFSETQ. This CDR3 comprises 15 residues. With 3 bases clipped from V and 5 bases from J, the junction kept 7 bases outside the gene matches.

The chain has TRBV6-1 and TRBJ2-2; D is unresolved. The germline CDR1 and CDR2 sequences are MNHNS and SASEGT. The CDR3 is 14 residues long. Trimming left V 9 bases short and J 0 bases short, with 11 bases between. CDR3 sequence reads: CARSGFSNTGELFF. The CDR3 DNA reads TGTGCCAGATCCGGGTTCTCGAACACCGGGGAGCTGTTTTTT.

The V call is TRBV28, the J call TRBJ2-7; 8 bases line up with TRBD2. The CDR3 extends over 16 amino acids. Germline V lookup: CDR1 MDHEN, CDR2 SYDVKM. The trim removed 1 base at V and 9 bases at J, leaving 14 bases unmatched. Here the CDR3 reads CASSLFTLRGGSGQYF. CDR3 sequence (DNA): TGTGCCAGCAGTTTATTCACCCTTCGGGGGGGTAGCGGGCAGTACTTC.

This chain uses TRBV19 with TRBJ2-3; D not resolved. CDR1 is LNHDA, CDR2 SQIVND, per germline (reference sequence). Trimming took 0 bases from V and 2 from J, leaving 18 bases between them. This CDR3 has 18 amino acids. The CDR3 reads CASSIDRRGWPYTDTQYF. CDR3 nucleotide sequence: TGTGCCAGTAGTATAGATCGACGTGGCTGGCCGTACACAGATACGCAGTATTTT. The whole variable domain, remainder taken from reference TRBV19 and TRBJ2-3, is DGGITQSPKYLFRKEGQNVTLSCEQNLNHDAMYWYRQDPGQGLRLIYYSQIVNDFQKGDIAEGYSVSREKKESFPLTVTSAQKNPTAFYLCASSIDRRGWPYTDTQYFGPGTRLTVL.

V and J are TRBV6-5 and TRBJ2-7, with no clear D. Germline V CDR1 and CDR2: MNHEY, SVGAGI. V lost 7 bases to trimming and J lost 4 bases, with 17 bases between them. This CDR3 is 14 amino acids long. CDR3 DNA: TGTGCCAGCACCGCGACGGCAGATCTTTACGAGCAGTACTTC. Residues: CASTATADLYEQYF.

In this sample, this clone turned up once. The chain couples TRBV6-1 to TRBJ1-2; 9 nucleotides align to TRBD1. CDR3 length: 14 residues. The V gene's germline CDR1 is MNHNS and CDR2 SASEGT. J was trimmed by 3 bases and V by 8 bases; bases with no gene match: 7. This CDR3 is CASHPGQGHYGYTF. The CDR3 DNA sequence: TGTGCCAGCCATCCGGGACAGGGCCACTATGGCTACACCTTC.

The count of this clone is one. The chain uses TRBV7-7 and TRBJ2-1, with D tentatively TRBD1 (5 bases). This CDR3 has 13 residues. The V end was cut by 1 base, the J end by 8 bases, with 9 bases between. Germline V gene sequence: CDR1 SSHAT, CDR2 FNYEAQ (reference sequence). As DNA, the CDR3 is TGTGCCAGCAGCTTAGGTCAGGGATATGAGCAGTTCTTC. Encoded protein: CASSLGQGYEQFF. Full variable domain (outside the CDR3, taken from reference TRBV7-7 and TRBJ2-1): GAGVSQSPRYKVTKRGQDVTLRCDPISSHATLYWYQQALGQGPEFLTYFNYEAQPDKSGLPSDRFSAERPEGSISTLTIQRTEQRDSAMYRCASSLGQGYEQFFGPGTRLTVL.

The CDR3: CASSLVVNNEQFF. The CDR3 DNA reads TGCGCCAGCAGCTTGGTTGTCAACAATGAGCAGTTCTTC. The chain couples TRBV5-1 to TRBJ2-1; D gene uncertain. The CDR3 covers 13 residues. Germline loops: CDR1 SGHRS, CDR2 YFSETQ. Trimming removed 0 bases at V and 5 bases at J, with 6 bases between.

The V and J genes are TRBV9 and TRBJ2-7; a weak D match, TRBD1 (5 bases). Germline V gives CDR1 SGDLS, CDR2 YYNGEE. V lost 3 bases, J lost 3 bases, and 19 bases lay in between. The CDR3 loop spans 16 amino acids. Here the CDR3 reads CASSGSRQTGSYEQYF. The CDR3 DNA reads TGTGCCAGCAGCGGCTCCAGACAGACCGGCAGCTACGAGCAGTACTTC.

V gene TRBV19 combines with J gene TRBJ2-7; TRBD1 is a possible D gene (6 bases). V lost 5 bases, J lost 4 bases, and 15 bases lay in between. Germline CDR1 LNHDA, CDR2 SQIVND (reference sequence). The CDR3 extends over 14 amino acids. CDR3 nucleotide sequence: TGTGCCAGTAGTCCGGGACAAGGTCGGTACGAGCAGTACTTC. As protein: CASSPGQGRYEQYF.

As DNA, the CDR3 is TGTGCCAGTAGTCCCACCGGGACAGGGGTTTTGGTCGGGCAGTTCTTC. Its translation is CASSPTGTGVLVGQFF. J is TRBJ2-1 and V is TRBV19; 10 bases are a match to TRBD1. Unmatched junction bases numbered 16, after V lost 5 bases and J lost 12 bases. The CDR3 is 16 amino acids. Germline assignment: CDR1 LNHDA and CDR2 SQIVND (reference sequence).

CDR3 nucleotides: TGCGCCAGCAGCGAGGGGCAACTAGCCAAAAACATTCAGTACTTC. Translating it yields CASSEGQLAKNIQYF. The chain uses TRBV10-1 and TRBJ2-4; either TRBD1 or TRBD2 may fit D (5 bases each). Germline CDR1 WNHNN, CDR2 SYGVQD (reference sequence). Between the trimmed V and J ends, which lost 6 bases and 0 bases, there was a span of 12 bases. The CDR3 consists of 15 residues.

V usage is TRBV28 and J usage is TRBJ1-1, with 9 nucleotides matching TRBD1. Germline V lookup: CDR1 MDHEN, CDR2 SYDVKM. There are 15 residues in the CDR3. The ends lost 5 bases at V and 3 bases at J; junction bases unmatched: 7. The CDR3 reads CASSTRDRGDTEAFF. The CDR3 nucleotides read TGTGCCAGCAGTACAAGAGACAGGGGGGACACTGAAGCTTTCTTT.

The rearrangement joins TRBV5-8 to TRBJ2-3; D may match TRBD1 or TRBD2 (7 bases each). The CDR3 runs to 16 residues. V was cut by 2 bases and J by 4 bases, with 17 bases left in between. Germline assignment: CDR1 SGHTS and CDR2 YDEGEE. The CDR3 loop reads CASSFQSGGVADTQYF. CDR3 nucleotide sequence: TGTGCCAGCAGCTTCCAATCAGGGGGGGTGGCAGATACGCAGTATTTT.

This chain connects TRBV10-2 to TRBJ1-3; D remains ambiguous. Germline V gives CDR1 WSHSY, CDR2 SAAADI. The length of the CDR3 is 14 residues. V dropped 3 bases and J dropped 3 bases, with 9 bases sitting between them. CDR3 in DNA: TGCGCCAGCAGTGACCCATTTCGTGGAAACACCATATATTTT. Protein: CASSDPFRGNTIYF.

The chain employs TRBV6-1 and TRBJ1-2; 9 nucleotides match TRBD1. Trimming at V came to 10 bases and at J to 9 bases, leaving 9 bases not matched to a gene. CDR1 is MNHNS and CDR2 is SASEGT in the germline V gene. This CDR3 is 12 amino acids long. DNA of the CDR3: TGTGCCACATCCGGGACAGGGTATAGCTACACCTTC. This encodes CATSGTGYSYTF.

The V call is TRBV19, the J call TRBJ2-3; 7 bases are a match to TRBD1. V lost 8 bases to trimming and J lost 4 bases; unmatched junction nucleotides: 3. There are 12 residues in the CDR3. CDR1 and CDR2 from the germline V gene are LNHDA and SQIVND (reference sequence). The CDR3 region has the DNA TGTGCCAGTTCAGGGGGAGCAGATACGCAGTATTTT. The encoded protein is CASSGGADTQYF.

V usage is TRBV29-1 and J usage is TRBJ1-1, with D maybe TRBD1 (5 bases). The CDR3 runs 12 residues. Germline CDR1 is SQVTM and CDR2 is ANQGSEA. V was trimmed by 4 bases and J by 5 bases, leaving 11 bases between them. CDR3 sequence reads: CSVGNRGTEAFF. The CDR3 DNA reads TGCAGCGTTGGGAATCGGGGGACTGAAGCTTTCTTT.

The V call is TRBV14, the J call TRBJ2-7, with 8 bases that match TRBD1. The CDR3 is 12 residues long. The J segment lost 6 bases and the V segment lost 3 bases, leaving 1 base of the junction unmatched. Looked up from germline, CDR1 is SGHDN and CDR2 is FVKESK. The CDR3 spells CASSHDRGEQYF. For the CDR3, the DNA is TGTGCCAGCAGCCATGACAGGGGCGAGCAGTACTTC.

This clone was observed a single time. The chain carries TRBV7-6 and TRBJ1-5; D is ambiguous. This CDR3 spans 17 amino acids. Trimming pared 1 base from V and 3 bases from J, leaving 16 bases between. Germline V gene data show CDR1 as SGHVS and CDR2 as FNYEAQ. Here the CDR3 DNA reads TGTGCCAGCAGCTTAGAACCCTTATCCAGTATCAATCAGCCCCAGCATTTT. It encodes CASSLEPLSSINQPQHF.

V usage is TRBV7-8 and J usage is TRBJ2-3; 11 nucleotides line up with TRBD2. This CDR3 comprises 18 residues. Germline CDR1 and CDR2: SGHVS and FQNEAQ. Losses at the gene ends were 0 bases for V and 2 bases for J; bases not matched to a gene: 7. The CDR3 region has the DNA TGTGCCAGCAGCTTAGCCCCTAGCGGGAGGTTTATCACAGATACGCAGTATTTT. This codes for CASSLAPSGRFITDTQYF.